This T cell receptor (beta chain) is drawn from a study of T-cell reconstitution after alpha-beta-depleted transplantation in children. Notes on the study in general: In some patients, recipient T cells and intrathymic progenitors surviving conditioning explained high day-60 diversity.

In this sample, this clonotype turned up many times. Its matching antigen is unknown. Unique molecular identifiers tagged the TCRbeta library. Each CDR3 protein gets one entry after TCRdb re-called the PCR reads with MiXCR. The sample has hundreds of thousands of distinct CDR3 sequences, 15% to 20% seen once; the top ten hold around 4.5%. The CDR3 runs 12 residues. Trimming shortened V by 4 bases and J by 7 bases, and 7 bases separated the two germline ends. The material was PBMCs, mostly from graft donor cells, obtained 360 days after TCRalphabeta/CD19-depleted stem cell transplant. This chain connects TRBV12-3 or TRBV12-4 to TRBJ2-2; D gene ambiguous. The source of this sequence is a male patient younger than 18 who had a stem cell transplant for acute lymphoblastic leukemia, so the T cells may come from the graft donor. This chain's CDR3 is CASSYAGGELFF. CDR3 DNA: TGTGCCAGCAGTTATGCCGGCGGGGAGCTGTTTTTT.